Listed below are T cell receptor beta chains from one sample, sequenced in a study of response to subunit inactivated influenza vaccine. In TCRdb, the RT-PCR reads were re-called with MiXCR into one record per CDR3 protein. Among approximately 730,000 distinct CDR3 sequences listed, approximately 15% were seen once. This specimen consisted of PBMCs from blood, obtained roughly 2 weeks before vaccination. The receptors shown here come from a man aged 50-60 years who received an inactivated influenza vaccine. CDR3s include the opening cysteine and the closing phenylalanine or tryptophan. The order of the fields is J gene, V gene, D gene, clone size, CDR3 DNA, CDR3 protein. The D gene is left open where the match is weak. Part of the rows lack a size; the others show once, few, many or a class for expanded clones.

TRBJ1-1,TRBV6-1,NA,NA,TGTGCCAGCAGTGAAGCGTCGAGCCTCGGAGCTTTCTTT,CASSEASSLGAFF
TRBJ2-3,TRBV7-6,TRBD2,NA,TGTGCCAGCAGCTTAGGGGGGGGATTCACAGATACGCAGTATTTT,CASSLGGGFTDTQYF
TRBJ1-2,TRBV28,NA,many,TGTGCCAGCAGCAGAAGTAACTATGGCTACACCTTC,CASSRSNYGYTF
TRBJ2-2,TRBV12-3/TRBV12-4,TRBD1,NA,TGTGCCAGCACCCGGGACAGGAACACCGGGGAGCTGTTTTTT,CASTRDRNTGELFF
TRBJ2-2,TRBV10-1,NA,many,TGCGCCAGCAGTGTAGCCGTGGAGACCGGGGAGCTGTTTTTT,CASSVAVETGELFF
TRBJ1-1,TRBV12-3/TRBV12-4,TRBD1,NA,TGTGCCAGCAGTGCCGACAGGGACAGCATGAACACTGAAGCTTTCTTT,CASSADRDSMNTEAFF
TRBJ2-2,TRBV11-2,NA,many,TGTGCCAGCAGCACAACGAACACCGGGGAGCTGTTTTTT,CASSTTNTGELFF
TRBJ1-1,TRBV27,NA,few,TGTGCCAGCAGCACAGGGTGGGAGAACACTGAAGCTTTCTTT,CASSTGWENTEAFF
TRBJ2-7,TRBV29-1,TRBD1,NA,TGCAGCGTTGAAACGGGACAGGGGAAGGGGTACGAGCAATACTTC,CSVETGQGKGYEQYF
TRBJ2-2,TRBV12-3/TRBV12-4,NA,many,TGTGCCAGCAGCTTACACCGTAACACCGGGGAGCTGTTTTTT,CASSLHRNTGELFF
TRBJ1-1,TRBV6-5,NA,NA,TGTGCCAGCAGTTACGGTCTGGGTTTTATCACTGAAGCTTTCTTT,CASSYGLGFITEAFF
TRBJ2-7,TRBV27,TRBD2,NA,TGTGCCAGCAGTTTATTGACTAGCGGGAGTGGACCCTCTCGTAAGCAGTACTTC,CASSLLTSGSGPSRKQYF
TRBJ2-5,TRBV5-6,TRBD2,NA,TGTGCCAGCAGCTTGGGGCCCGGGACTAGCGGACAAGAGACCCAGTACTTC,CASSLGPGTSGQETQYF
TRBJ2-7,TRBV10-3,TRBD1,many,TGTGCCATCAGCGATCCTATGGGACAGGGGGTCTACGAGCAGTACTTC,CAISDPMGQGVYEQYF
TRBJ2-7,TRBV15,TRBD1,many,TGTGCCACGAGTCGGGACAGGGTCCACGAGCAGTACTTC,CATSRDRVHEQYF
TRBJ2-1,TRBV12-3/TRBV12-4,NA,few,TGTGCCAGCACCCTTCGGGACCGCTCCTACAATGAGCAGTTCTTC,CASTLRDRSYNEQFF
TRBJ2-2,TRBV19,NA,NA,TGTGCCAGTAGTATTGAGGGGGGGACCGGGGAGCTGTTTTTT,CASSIEGGTGELFF
TRBJ2-7,TRBV29-1,NA,few,TGCAGCGTTGTCGGGCGCTACTCCTACGAGCAGTACTTC,CSVVGRYSYEQYF
TRBJ2-3,TRBV28,TRBD2,NA,TGTGCCAGCAGGAGGAAACTAGCGGACACAGATACGCAGTATTTT,CASRRKLADTDTQYF
TRBJ2-1,TRBV14,TRBD2,NA,TGTGCCAGCAGCCTAGACCGTTCTAGCGGGGGATTTTACAATGAGCAGTTCTTC,CASSLDRSSGGFYNEQFF
TRBJ2-1,TRBV29-1,NA,many,TGCAGCGTTGAGTTGAGGCCCAATGAGCAGTTCTTC,CSVELRPNEQFF
TRBJ2-3,TRBV7-6,NA,few,TGTGCCAGCAGCGGTGGACGGACGGGCACAGATACGCAGTATTTT,CASSGGRTGTDTQYF
TRBJ2-3,TRBV9,NA,NA,TGTGCCAGCAGCGTGTCAACAGGGCCAGATACGCAGTATTTT,CASSVSTGPDTQYF
TRBJ2-3,TRBV2,TRBD2,few,TGTGCCACCGAGGGGACTAGCGGGTTTGGAGATACGCAGTATTTT,CATEGTSGFGDTQYF
TRBJ1-1,TRBV7-2,TRBD1,few,TGTGCCAGCAGCTTAGTGGGCAGGGGGCAGTACACTGAAGCTTTCTTT,CASSLVGRGQYTEAFF
TRBJ2-7,TRBV10-3,NA,few,TGTGCCATCGGAACTTTACTCTACGAGCAGTACTTC,CAIGTLLYEQYF
TRBJ2-1,TRBV14,NA,many,TGTGCCAGCAGCCAAGTTTACAATGAGCAGTTCTTC,CASSQVYNEQFF
TRBJ2-2,TRBV6-2/TRBV6-3,NA,NA,TGTGCCAGCACCCCGCGACGGCAGACCGGGGAGCTGTTTTTT,CASTPRRQTGELFF
TRBJ2-1,TRBV12-3/TRBV12-4,NA,few,TGTGCCAGCAGTTTAGACACACCCCCGGGTGAGCAGTTCTTC,CASSLDTPPGEQFF
TRBJ2-3,TRBV5-6,TRBD2,NA,TGTGCCAGCAGCCCGGGACTAGCGGAAAACACAGATACGCAGTATTTT,CASSPGLAENTDTQYF
TRBJ2-2,TRBV11-2,NA,NA,TGTGCCAGCAGCTCAAGACTGGGTAGCGGGGAGCTGTTTTTT,CASSSRLGSGELFF
TRBJ2-3,TRBV24-1,TRBD1,many,TGTGCCACCAGTGATAGACAGGGTGGGACGCAGTATTTT,CATSDRQGGTQYF
TRBJ1-2,TRBV12-3/TRBV12-4,TRBD1,NA,TGTGCCAGCAGTTCGACAGGGGGGACCTTGAGTGGCTACACCTTC,CASSSTGGTLSGYTF
TRBJ1-1,TRBV6-5,NA,many,NA,CASILDRLNTEAFF
TRBJ2-2,TRBV9,TRBD2,many,TGTGCCAGCAGCTCCGGGACTAGCGGGGAGCTGTTTTTT,CASSSGTSGELFF
TRBJ2-7,TRBV30,TRBD1,few,TGTGCCTGGACCTCGGGACAGGGGCTTTACGAGCAGTACTTC,CAWTSGQGLYEQYF
TRBJ1-5,TRBV27,NA,many,TGTGCCAGCAGGTCACCGTATAGCAATCAGCCCCAGCATTTT,CASRSPYSNQPQHF
TRBJ2-7,TRBV5-1,TRBD1,few,TGCGCCAGCAGCTTGGATAGCAGGGGGCAAAAGTACTTC,CASSLDSRGQKYF
TRBJ2-2,TRBV10-3,TRBD1,few,TGTGCCATCAGAGACAGGGGAGACACCGGGGAGCTGTTTTTT,CAIRDRGDTGELFF
TRBJ2-5,TRBV5-1,TRBD2,many,TGCGCCAGCAGCGGTAGCGGGGTCCAAGAGACCCAGTACTTC,CASSGSGVQETQYF
TRBJ1-5,TRBV19,NA,NA,TGTGCCAGTAGTATAGGTGGGGGGCTCGGCAATCAGCCCCAGCATTTT,CASSIGGGLGNQPQHF
TRBJ2-2,TRBV5-1,TRBD1,many,TGCGCCAGCAGCTCTTCCGGGACAGCGAAAGGGGAGCTGTTTTTT,CASSSSGTAKGELFF
TRBJ2-2,TRBV9,TRBD1,NA,TGTGCCAGCAGCGCCACCGGGACAGGGGTTGCCGGGGAGCTGTTTTTT,CASSATGTGVAGELFF
TRBJ2-7,TRBV12-3/TRBV12-4,NA,many,TGTGCCAGCAGTTTAGCCCGGGGCTACGAGCAGTACTTC,CASSLARGYEQYF
TRBJ1-2,TRBV7-9,TRBD1,NA,TGTGCCAGCAGCATACGGACAGGGGGCGACTATGGCTACACCTTC,CASSIRTGGDYGYTF
TRBJ1-6,TRBV6-1,TRBD1,many,TGTGCCAGCAGAAAGACAGGGGGCGATTCACCCCTCCACTTT,CASRKTGGDSPLHF
TRBJ1-2,TRBV28,NA,NA,TGTGCCAGCAGTTTACCCCCTGCTCAGTCCCCCACCTTC,CASSLPPAQSPTF
TRBJ1-6,TRBV6-1,TRBD1,NA,TGTGCCAGCAGGGGACCGGGACAGGCGCCCCTCCACTTT,CASRGPGQAPLHF
TRBJ2-7,TRBV18,NA,few,TGTGCCAGCTCACCTGAGGATATTGGCAAGCAGTACTTC,CASSPEDIGKQYF
TRBJ2-1,TRBV19,NA,NA,TGTGCCAGTAGTATCACTGTCTCCTACAATGAGCAGTTCTTC,CASSITVSYNEQFF
TRBJ1-1,TRBV7-9,TRBD1,few,TGTGCCAGCAGCTTGCAGGGGGCAGTCGCTGAAGCTTTCTTT,CASSLQGAVAEAFF
TRBJ2-7,TRBV19,TRBD1,few,TGTGCCAGTAGACGGGACAGGGGCTCCTACGAGCAGTACTTC,CASRRDRGSYEQYF